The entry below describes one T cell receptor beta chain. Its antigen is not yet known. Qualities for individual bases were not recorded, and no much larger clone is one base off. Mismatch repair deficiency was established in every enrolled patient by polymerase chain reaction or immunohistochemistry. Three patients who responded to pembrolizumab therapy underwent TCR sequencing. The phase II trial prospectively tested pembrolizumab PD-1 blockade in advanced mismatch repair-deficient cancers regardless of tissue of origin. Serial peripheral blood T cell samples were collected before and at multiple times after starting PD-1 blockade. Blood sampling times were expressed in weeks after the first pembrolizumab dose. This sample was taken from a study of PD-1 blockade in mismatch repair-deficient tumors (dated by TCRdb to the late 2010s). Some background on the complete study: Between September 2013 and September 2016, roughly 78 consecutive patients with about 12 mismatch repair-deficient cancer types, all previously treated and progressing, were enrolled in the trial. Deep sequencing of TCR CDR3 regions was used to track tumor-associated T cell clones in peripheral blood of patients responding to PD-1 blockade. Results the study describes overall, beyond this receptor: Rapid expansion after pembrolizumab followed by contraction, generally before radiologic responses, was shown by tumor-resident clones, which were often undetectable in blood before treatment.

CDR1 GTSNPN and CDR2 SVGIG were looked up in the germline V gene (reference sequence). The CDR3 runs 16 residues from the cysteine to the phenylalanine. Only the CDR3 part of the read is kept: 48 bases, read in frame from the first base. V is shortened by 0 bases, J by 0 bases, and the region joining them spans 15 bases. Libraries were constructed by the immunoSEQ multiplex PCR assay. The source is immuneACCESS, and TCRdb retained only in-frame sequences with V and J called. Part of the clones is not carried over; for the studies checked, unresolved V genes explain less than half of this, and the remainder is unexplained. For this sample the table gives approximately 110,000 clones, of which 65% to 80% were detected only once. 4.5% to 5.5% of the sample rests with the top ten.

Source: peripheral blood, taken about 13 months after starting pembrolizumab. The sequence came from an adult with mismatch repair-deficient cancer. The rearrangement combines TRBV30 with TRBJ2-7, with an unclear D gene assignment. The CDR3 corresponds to CAWSVFSRGDSYEQYF. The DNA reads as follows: TGTGCCTGGAGTGTATTTAGCAGAGGAGACTCCTACGAGCAGTACTTC.